The rows below give T cell receptor beta chains drawn from one sample of a study of cytomegalovirus exposure and HLA in healthy donors. The protocol was immunoSEQ multiplex PCR, while the TCRdb copy is restricted to in-frame clones and leaves out a portion. The table lists fewer than 150,000 clones, roughly 72% of them singletons, with approximately 10% in the top ten. Sequenced material: PBMCs. The origin of the receptors is a woman in her 50s in good health and CMV-seropositive. Both conserved end residues are part of each CDR3. The D gene is left open where the match is weak. Size values are once, few and many counts, or a class for expanded clones, and some rows have none.

V gene: TRBV5-6
D gene: NA
clone size: NA
CDR3 protein: CASSANGESNQPQHF

V gene: TRBV6-5
D gene: NA
clone size: NA
CDR3 protein: CASSLVKGAYEQYF

V gene: TRBV28
D gene: TRBD1
clone size: once
CDR3 protein: CASSSGQGGTQYF

V gene: TRBV28
D gene: TRBD1
clone size: NA
CDR3 protein: CASSWDRYSNQPQHF

V gene: TRBV4-2
D gene: NA
clone size: NA
CDR3 protein: CASSQDPSGAMDQPQHF

V gene: TRBV7-8
D gene: NA
clone size: NA
CDR3 protein: CASSLAPGSQFF

V gene: TRBV7-6
D gene: TRBD1
clone size: NA
CDR3 protein: CASSPRQGADYGYTF

V gene: TRBV13
D gene: NA
clone size: few
CDR3 protein: CASSPSSSFTDTQYF

V gene: TRBV5-1
D gene: NA
clone size: NA
CDR3 protein: CASSYKTGSNTGELFF

V gene: TRBV28
D gene: NA
clone size: NA
CDR3 protein: CASTLWGGGTEAFF

V gene: TRBV7-9
D gene: NA
clone size: NA
CDR3 protein: CASSPARGFTEAFF

V gene: TRBV19
D gene: NA
clone size: NA
CDR3 protein: CASSIIWRVRGTEAFF

V gene: TRBV27
D gene: TRBD2
clone size: NA
CDR3 protein: CASSPSSGSIVYEQYF

V gene: TRBV19
D gene: NA
clone size: once
CDR3 protein: CASSDRVNQPQHF

V gene: TRBV28
D gene: NA
clone size: NA
CDR3 protein: CASRRGGTTEAFF

V gene: TRBV28
D gene: TRBD1
clone size: few
CDR3 protein: CASRPPGQGYSNQPQHF

V gene: TRBV13
D gene: TRBD2
clone size: few
CDR3 protein: CASSFGTSGSYEQYF

V gene: TRBV28
D gene: TRBD1
clone size: NA
CDR3 protein: CASSPGTANEKLFF

V gene: TRBV6-6
D gene: TRBD1
clone size: NA
CDR3 protein: CASSYPDRAKTQYF

V gene: TRBV29-1
D gene: NA
clone size: NA
CDR3 protein: CSVEFFGSAEAFF